These 23 T cell receptor beta chains came from one sample sequenced in a study of siplizumab effects on memory and regulatory T cells. Data came from immunoSEQ multiplex PCR; TCRdb stores just in-frame clones and leaves some out. Of fewer than 45,000 clones in the sample, about 89% were seen once. The sequencing sample was made of naive CD4+ T cells sorted from blood. The source is a human donor in good health.

The chain uses TRBV19 and TRBJ2-7; D uncertain. The CDR3 sequence is 14 residues long. Germline values: CDR1 LNHDA, CDR2 SQIVND (reference sequence). The V and J ends lost 6 bases and 3 bases respectively, with 15 bases between them. The CDR3 region has the DNA TGTGCCAGTAGACCGACACAAAGCCGCTACGAGCAGTACTTC. Translation gives CASRPTQSRYEQYF.

The V gene is TRBV6-5, the J gene TRBJ2-3; TRBD2 might be the D (6 bases). V lost 5 bases and J lost 1, with 13 bases in between. Germline V gives CDR1 MNHEY, CDR2 SVGAGI. The CDR3 is 15 amino acids. CDR3 in DNA: TGTGCCAGCAGTCCGATCGGAGGGGGCACAGATACGCAGTATTTT. Its protein product is CASSPIGGGTDTQYF.

This clone has just a few counts. CDR3: CASSPDSLNTEAFF. The CDR3, as DNA: TGCGCCAGCAGCCCCGACAGCCTGAACACTGAAGCTTTCTTT. This sequence joins TRBV5-1 and TRBJ1-1; perhaps TRBD1 as D (5 bases). V gave up 4 bases and J gave up 0 bases, with 10 bases separating them. The CDR3 runs 14 residues. Looked up from germline, CDR1 is SGHRS and CDR2 is YFSETQ.

CDR3 nucleotide sequence: TGTGCCAGCAGCCGCGACAGGGGTACCTACGAGCAGTACTTC. Residues: CASSRDRGTYEQYF. The rearrangement joins TRBV7-3 to TRBJ2-7, with TRBD1 matching 8 bases. V was clipped by 5 bases and J by 2 bases; unmatched bases: 5. This CDR3 is 14 amino acids long. CDR1 SGHTA and CDR2 FQGTGA come from the germline V gene.

This chain links TRBV18 with TRBJ2-7; D possibly matches TRBD1 or TRBD2 (5 bases each). V lost 4 bases, J lost 0 bases, and 10 bases lay in between. CDR1 and CDR2 (germline): KGHSH, LQKENI. The CDR3 is 14 amino acids. CDR3 amino acids: CASSLGALSYEQYF. CDR3 DNA sequence: TGTGCCAGCTCACTCGGGGCCCTCTCCTACGAGCAGTACTTC.

The gene calls are TRBV5-1 and TRBJ2-1; D gene unclear. The CDR3 runs 14 residues. CDR1 is SGHRS, CDR2 YFSETQ, per germline. The V and J ends lost 4 bases and 8 bases respectively, with 16 bases between them. DNA of the CDR3: TGCGCCAGCAGCGGGTTAAACCAGAAGGATGAGCAGTTCTTC. Translation: CASSGLNQKDEQFF.

The chain employs TRBV10-3 and TRBJ2-3; no reliable D call. The V and J ends lost 3 bases and 6 bases respectively, with 7 bases between them. Germline values: CDR1 ENHRY, CDR2 SYGVKD. This CDR3 is built from 12 residues. CDR3 coding DNA: TGTGCCATCAGTGACTCAAGGGATACGCAGTATTTT. This codes for CAISDSRDTQYF.

The CDR3 sequence: CASSPDRNNEKLFF. CDR3 DNA sequence: TGTGCCAGCAGCCCGGACAGGAATAATGAAAAACTGTTTTTT. The chain carries TRBV7-9 and TRBJ1-4, with 7 bases fitting TRBD1. CDR3 length: 14 residues. V shed 5 bases, J shed 4 bases, and the junction held 4 bases outside the gene matches. Germline lookup yields CDR1 SEHNR and CDR2 FQNEAQ (reference sequence).

V and J are TRBV6-6 and TRBJ1-4, with D unresolved. The germline V gene has CDR1 MNHNY and CDR2 SVGAGI (reference sequence). The CDR3 totals 14 residues. Trimming took off 5 bases at V and 0 bases at J, with 7 bases between the two ends. The CDR3 sequence: CASSPSSTNEKLFF. The CDR3 nucleotides read TGTGCCAGCAGTCCGTCATCAACTAATGAAAAACTGTTTTTT.

J is TRBJ2-1 and V is TRBV11-3; TRBD1 matches 9 bases. Germline V lookup: CDR1 SGHNT, CDR2 YENEEA. This CDR3 is 16 amino acids long. The junction had 14 bases not matched to a gene; V was cut back by 5 bases and J by 9 bases. The CDR3 sequence is CASSMGDRVPSGEQFF. Written as DNA, the CDR3 is TGTGCCAGCAGCATGGGGGACAGGGTCCCATCTGGTGAGCAGTTCTTC.

The rearrangement uses TRBV6-5 and TRBJ1-6; 7 bases line up with TRBD1. Germline CDR1 MNHEY, CDR2 SVGAGI. This CDR3 region has 15 residues. J gave up 9 bases and V 5 bases, and 10 bases lay outside the gene matches. This CDR3 reads CASSRQGQLASPLHF. The CDR3 DNA follows: TGTGCCAGCAGTCGACAGGGCCAGTTGGCTTCACCCCTCCACTTT.

The V call is TRBV7-2, the J call TRBJ1-3; D is perhaps TRBD1 (6 bases). This CDR3 is 16 amino acids long. From germline, CDR1 is SGHTA and CDR2 FQGNSA. Deletions cut 3 bases from V and 3 bases from J, with 15 bases between. CDR3 loop: CASSFYPGALGNTIYF. The CDR3 nucleotides read TGTGCCAGCAGCTTCTACCCAGGGGCGCTTGGAAACACCATATATTTT.

The chain carries TRBV5-5 and TRBJ2-1; D is perhaps TRBD2 (5 bases). This CDR3 contains 11 residues. The germline V gene has CDR1 SGHKS and CDR2 YYEKEE (reference sequence). With 7 bases removed from V and 3 bases from J, the gap between germline ends came to 5 bases. The CDR3 loop is CASEGYNEQFF. Written as DNA, the CDR3 is TGTGCCAGCGAGGGCTACAATGAGCAGTTCTTC.

The CDR3: CASSDHQGSTNEKLFF. The CDR3 nucleotides read TGTGCCAGCAGTGACCATCAGGGGTCAACTAATGAAAAACTGTTTTTT. The J gene is TRBJ1-4, the V gene TRBV6-1; possible D gene TRBD1, 6 bases. V was cut by 3 bases and J by 0 bases, with 11 bases left in between. The CDR3 is 16 amino acids. CDR1 is MNHNS and CDR2 is SASEGT in the germline V gene.

The genes are TRBV10-3 and TRBJ2-5, with D possibly TRBD1 on 6 matching bases. Looked up from germline, CDR1 is ENHRY and CDR2 is SYGVKD. Trimming stripped 6 bases from V and 5 bases from J, with 16 bases between. This CDR3 is 14 amino acids long. In DNA, the CDR3 is TGTGCCATCAGCCCGACTCCGAGGGGGGAGACCCAGTACTTC. As protein: CAISPTPRGETQYF.

This rearrangement joins TRBV6-5 to TRBJ2-3; unclear D gene. The CDR3 has 11 residues. V lost 2 bases, J lost 6 bases, and 3 bases lay in between. The germline V gene has CDR1 MNHEY and CDR2 SVGAGI. The CDR3 is CASSYKDTQYF. The CDR3 DNA follows: TGTGCCAGCAGTTACAAGGATACGCAGTATTTT.

The rearrangement joins TRBV15 to TRBJ1-6; a weak D match, TRBD1 (6 bases). This CDR3 has 16 residues. Germline CDR1 and CDR2: LNHNV and YYDKDF (reference sequence). V lost 2 bases and J lost 2, with 10 bases in between. The chain's CDR3 is CATSRLRGTYNSPLHF. The CDR3 nucleotides are TGTGCCACCAGCAGACTCAGGGGTACCTATAATTCACCCCTCCACTTT.

V usage is TRBV5-4 and J usage is TRBJ2-1, with TRBD2 matching over 9 bases. V shed 2 bases and J 5 bases; nucleotides not matched to a gene: 11. This CDR3 is 17 amino acids long. Per the germline V gene, CDR1 is SGHNT and CDR2 is YYREEE (reference sequence). The CDR3 spells CASSLPRVGTSNNEQFF. As DNA, the CDR3 is TGTGCCAGCAGCTTACCAAGGGTCGGGACTAGCAACAATGAGCAGTTCTTC.

The rearrangement joins TRBV6-4 to TRBJ1-2, with TRBD1 as a possible D gene (6 bases). Trimming removed 0 bases at V and 4 bases at J, with 15 bases between. Germline lookup yields CDR1 MRHNA and CDR2 SNTAGT. The CDR3 loop spans 16 amino acids. The CDR3 DNA is TGTGCCAGCAGTGACTCGGGGACAACCTTGATCTATGGCTACACCTTC. Translating it yields CASSDSGTTLIYGYTF.

V and J are TRBV5-1 and TRBJ2-7; 9 nucleotides align to TRBD1. Germline trimming cut 0 bases from V and 4 bases from J; bases unmatched to any gene: 8. The CDR3 sequence is 16 residues long. Germline CDR1 SGHRS, CDR2 YFSETQ. The CDR3 is CASSLDPPGQGYEQYF. CDR3 sequence (DNA): TGCGCCAGCAGCTTGGATCCCCCGGGACAGGGTTACGAGCAGTACTTC.

V usage is TRBV7-9 and J usage is TRBJ2-5; a possible D gene is TRBD1 (5 bases). Looked up from germline, CDR1 is SEHNR and CDR2 is FQNEAQ (reference sequence). The CDR3 is 17 residues long. The V gene lost 4 bases and the J gene lost 3 bases, with 21 bases spanning the gap. CDR3 loop: CASSSIIRERAEETQYF. The CDR3 DNA follows: TGTGCCAGCAGCTCAATAATCAGGGAACGGGCGGAAGAGACCCAGTACTTC. The variable domain in full, with the rest retrieved from reference TRBV7-9 and TRBJ2-5, is DTGVSQNPRHKITKRGQNVTFRCDPISEHNRLYWYRQTLGQGPEFLTYFQNEAQLEKSRLLSDRFSAERPKGSFSTLEIQRTEQGDSAMYLCASSSIIRERAEETQYFGPGTRLLVL.

The chain couples TRBV5-6 to TRBJ1-4; D is unclear. This CDR3 region has 14 residues. The germline V gene has CDR1 SGHDT and CDR2 YYEEEE. V dropped 3 bases and J dropped 6 bases, with 12 bases sitting between them. CDR3 loop: CASSYRQGYEKLFF. The DNA for the CDR3 is TGTGCCAGCAGCTACCGACAAGGGTATGAAAAACTGTTTTTT.

This sequence joins TRBV7-9 and TRBJ2-7; TRBD1 matches 8 bases. This CDR3 has 14 residues. The J segment lost 0 bases and the V segment lost 4 bases, leaving 2 bases of the junction unmatched. CDR1 and CDR2 (germline): SEHNR, FQNEAQ (reference sequence). In DNA, the CDR3 is TGTGCCAGCAGCTGGGACAGGTACTCCTACGAGCAGTACTTC. This encodes CASSWDRYSYEQYF.